These 18 T cell receptor beta chains originate from one sample sequenced in a study of shared clonotypes between healthy human individuals. Sequencing was performed with immunoSEQ multiplex PCR; in TCRdb, only in-frame clones are kept and a portion is missing. The sample records about 2 million clones, about 95% being singletons. CD45RO-negative, CCR7-positively selected cells formed the naive CD8 fraction, excluding terminally differentiated effector memory CD45RA+ cells. The specimen sequenced was naive CD8+ T cells sorted from blood. These receptors all stem from a man aged 18 to 29 in good health.

The chain is built from TRBV2 and TRBJ2-7, with TRBD1 matching 10 bases. Unmatched junction bases numbered 9, after V lost 6 bases and J lost 1 base. The CDR3 extends over 16 amino acids. Per germline, CDR1 SNHLY and CDR2 FYNNEI. Here the CDR3 DNA reads TGTGCCAGCAGCGAGACAGGGGGCCAAGCTTCCTACGAGCAGTACTTC. Protein sequence: CASSETGGQASYEQYF. Supplemented by reference TRBV2 and TRBJ2-7, the full variable domain reads EPEVTQTPSHQVTQMGQEVILRCVPISNHLYFYWYRQILGQKVEFLVSFYNNEISEKSEIFDDQFSVERPDGSNFTLKIRSTKLEDSAMYFCASSETGGQASYEQYFGPGTRLTVT.

DNA of the CDR3: TGTGCCAGCAGTTTAAATTCAGCGGGAGGGCTGATCGGGGAGCTGTTTTTT. Translation gives CASSLNSAGGLIGELFF. The chain links TRBV27 to TRBJ2-2; 10 bases line up with TRBD2. CDR3 length: 17 residues. Germline CDR1 is MNHEY and CDR2 is SMNVEV (reference sequence). J lost 7 bases, V lost 2 bases, and 10 bases had no gene match.

The table lists this clone with a count of one. The chain uses TRBV5-1 and TRBJ2-5; either TRBD1 or TRBD2 may fit D (5 bases each). Germline V gene sequence: CDR1 SGHRS, CDR2 YFSETQ. Trimming took off 4 bases at V and 5 bases at J, with 15 bases between the two ends. The CDR3 loop spans 14 amino acids. As DNA, the CDR3 is TGCGCCAGCAGCCCCTTGGTCGGGGCGGAGACCCAGTACTTC. This translates into CASSPLVGAETQYF.

The CDR3 DNA sequence: TGTGCCAGCAGTTCAAGGACAGGGGACTACGAGCAGTACTTC. It codes for CASSSRTGDYEQYF. V and J are TRBV28 and TRBJ2-7; 9 bases fit TRBD1. This CDR3 has 14 amino acids. The V gene's germline CDR1 is MDHEN and CDR2 SYDVKM. Trimming cost V 4 bases and J 3 bases; bases outside gene matches: 4.

The chain uses TRBV9 and TRBJ2-5; 10 nucleotides line up with TRBD2. Germline-derived CDR1 and CDR2 are SGDLS and YYNGEE. Trimming at V came to 0 bases and at J to 5 bases, leaving 7 bases not matched to a gene. The CDR3 loop spans 16 amino acids. The CDR3 here is CASSVEIAGGSETQYF. Here the CDR3 DNA reads TGTGCCAGCAGCGTAGAAATAGCGGGAGGCAGTGAGACCCAGTACTTC.

This sequence joins TRBV29-1 and TRBJ1-2, with D unclear. The CDR3 runs to 12 residues. Trimming removed 3 bases at V and 8 bases at J, with 13 bases between. CDR1 and CDR2 from the germline V gene are SQVTM and ANQGSEA. CDR3 amino acids: CSVDTGSGGYTF. Written as DNA, the CDR3 is TGCAGCGTTGACACGGGATCGGGGGGCTACACCTTC.

The chain employs TRBV29-1 and TRBJ1-5, with TRBD1 matching 7 bases. Germline lookup yields CDR1 SQVTM and CDR2 ANQGSEA. Germline trimming cut 0 bases from V and 13 bases from J; bases unmatched to any gene: 15. The CDR3 spans 15 residues. Here the CDR3 DNA reads TGCAGCGTTGAAGATCGCCTGAGCGGAGGGGGCGGTCAGCATTTT. Residues: CSVEDRLSGGGGQHF.

The chain combines TRBV28 with TRBJ1-1; 8 nucleotides align to TRBD1. The trim removed 7 bases at V and 7 bases at J, leaving 14 bases unmatched. The CDR3 loop spans 15 amino acids. CDR1 and CDR2 (germline): MDHEN, SYDVKM. In DNA, the CDR3 is TGTGCCAGCACCTTGGCCACACAGGGGGTAGGTGAAGCTTTCTTT. Translating it yields CASTLATQGVGEAFF.

The rearrangement uses TRBV5-8 and TRBJ1-1, with unresolved D. This CDR3 spans 12 amino acids. Trimming removed 2 bases from V and 4 bases from J, with 6 bases in between. Germline CDR1 SGHTS, CDR2 YDEGEE. CDR3 sequence reads: CASSFRATEAFF. DNA of the CDR3: TGTGCCAGCAGCTTCAGAGCCACTGAAGCTTTCTTT. Full variable domain (outside the CDR3, taken from reference TRBV5-8 and TRBJ1-1): EAGVTQSPTHLIKTRGQQATLRCSPISGHTSVYWYQQALGLGLQFLLWYDEGEERNRGNFPPRFSGRQFPNYSSELNVNALELEDSALYLCASSFRATEAFFGQGTRLTVV.

This chain connects TRBV6-6 to TRBJ2-5, with 10 bases aligning to TRBD2. Looked up from germline, CDR1 is MNHNY and CDR2 is SVGAGI (reference sequence). The CDR3 loop spans 16 amino acids. V trimming: 6 bases; J trimming: 3 bases; junction bases outside the gene matches: 10. The DNA of the CDR3 is TGTGCCAGCAGCTTCTCCCTAGCGGGAGTTGAAGAGACCCAGTACTTC. This sequence encodes CASSFSLAGVEETQYF.

The chain employs TRBV7-6 and TRBJ1-5; the D is unclear. V lost 6 bases and J lost 7, with 13 bases in between. Germline V gene sequence: CDR1 SGHVS, CDR2 FNYEAQ. The CDR3 loop spans 13 amino acids. CDR3 residues: CASSRSLAQPQHF. Here the CDR3 DNA reads TGTGCCAGCAGTCGTAGTCTGGCGCAGCCCCAGCATTTT.

CDR3 region: CASSESLAGIQETQYF. CDR3 in DNA: TGCGCCAGCAGTGAGTCACTAGCGGGGATACAAGAGACCCAGTACTTC. The rearrangement links TRBV10-2 to TRBJ2-5; 10 bases match TRBD2. J was trimmed by 2 bases and V by 0 bases; bases with no gene match: 3. Germline V gene data show CDR1 as WSHSY and CDR2 as SAAADI. The CDR3 sequence is 16 residues long.

The chain couples TRBV27 to TRBJ2-1, with D maybe TRBD1 (6 bases). The germline V gene has CDR1 MNHEY and CDR2 SMNVEV (reference sequence). With 2 bases removed from V and 7 bases from J, the gap between germline ends came to 12 bases. The length of the CDR3 is 14 residues. The CDR3, as DNA: TGTGCCAGCAGTTTAGGTGCCACAGGGAATGAGCAGTTCTTC. This codes for CASSLGATGNEQFF.

The chain combines TRBV19 with TRBJ1-1, with a tentative D call TRBD1 (6 bases). V lost 7 bases, J lost 5 bases, and 23 bases lay in between. This CDR3 spans 16 amino acids. From germline, CDR1 is LNHDA and CDR2 SQIVND (reference sequence). The CDR3 region is CASTSITRGWYTEAFF. As DNA, the CDR3 is TGTGCCAGTACCTCTATCACCAGGGGCTGGTATACTGAAGCTTTCTTT.

This sequence joins TRBV5-4 and TRBJ1-2; TRBD1 matches 7 bases. The CDR3 is made up of 16 amino acids. After removal of 3 bases from V and 4 bases from J, the junction contained 12 bases not matched to a gene. Germline loops: CDR1 SGHNT, CDR2 YYREEE (reference sequence). The CDR3 spells CASSSDGTEQTYGYTF. In nucleotides, the CDR3 is TGTGCCAGCAGCTCGGACGGGACAGAGCAAACCTATGGCTACACCTTC. Drawing the rest from reference TRBV5-4 and TRBJ1-2, the complete variable domain is ETGVTQSPTHLIKTRGQQVTLRCSSQSGHNTVSWYQQALGQGPQFIFQYYREEENGRGNFPPRFSGLQFPNYSSELNVNALELDDSALYLCASSSDGTEQTYGYTFGSGTRLTVV.

Of note for this clone: The identical CDR3 is also encoded by other nucleotide sequences in the sample. V is TRBV27 and J is TRBJ2-1; tentatively, D is TRBD2 (5 bases). CDR1 MNHEY and CDR2 SMNVEV come from the germline V gene (reference sequence). The CDR3 extends over 11 amino acids. The germline V and J ends were trimmed by 4 bases and 7 bases, with 5 bases remaining between them. CDR3 sequence reads: CASSSGNEQFF. The CDR3 nucleotides read TGTGCCAGCAGTTCGGGAAATGAGCAGTTCTTC.

The rearrangement uses TRBV5-6 and TRBJ2-3; D gene unclear. This CDR3 contains 12 residues. V lost 2 bases and J lost 8, with 9 bases in between. Looked up from germline, CDR1 is SGHDT and CDR2 is YYEEEE. The CDR3 here is CASSLAGLTQYF. Written as DNA, the CDR3 is TGTGCCAGCAGCTTAGCTGGTCTTACGCAGTATTTT.

The chain links TRBV5-4 to TRBJ2-7; TRBD2 matches 8 bases. Germline V gene data show CDR1 as SGHNT and CDR2 as YYREEE (reference sequence). CDR3 size: 16 residues. J gave up 5 bases and V 4 bases, and 14 bases lay outside the gene matches. CDR3 DNA sequence: TGTGCCAGCAGCCCCGAGGGGACTAGTGCCACGAACGAGCAGTACTTC. Protein sequence: CASSPEGTSATNEQYF. The full variable domain, completed using reference TRBV5-4 and TRBJ2-7, is ETGVTQSPTHLIKTRGQQVTLRCSSQSGHNTVSWYQQALGQGPQFIFQYYREEENGRGNFPPRFSGLQFPNYSSELNVNALELDDSALYLCASSPEGTSATNEQYFGPGTRLTVT.